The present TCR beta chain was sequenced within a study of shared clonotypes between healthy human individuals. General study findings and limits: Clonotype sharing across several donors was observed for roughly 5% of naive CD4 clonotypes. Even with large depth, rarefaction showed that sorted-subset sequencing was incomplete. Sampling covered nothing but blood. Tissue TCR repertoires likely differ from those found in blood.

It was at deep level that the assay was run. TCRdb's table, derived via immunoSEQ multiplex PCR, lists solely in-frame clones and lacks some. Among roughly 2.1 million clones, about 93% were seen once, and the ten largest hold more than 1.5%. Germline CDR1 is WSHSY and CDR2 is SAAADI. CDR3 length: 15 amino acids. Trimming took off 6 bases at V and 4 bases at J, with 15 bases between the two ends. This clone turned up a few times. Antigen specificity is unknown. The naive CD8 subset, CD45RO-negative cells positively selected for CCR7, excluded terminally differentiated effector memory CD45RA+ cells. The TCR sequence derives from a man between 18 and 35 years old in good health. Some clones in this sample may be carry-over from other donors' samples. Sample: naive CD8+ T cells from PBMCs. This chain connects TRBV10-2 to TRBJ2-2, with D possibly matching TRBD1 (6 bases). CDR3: CASRTGQGSTGELFF. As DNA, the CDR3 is TGCGCCAGCAGGACTGGTCAGGGGAGCACCGGGGAGCTGTTTTTT.